This record concerns one TCR beta chain sequence. This sample is part of a study of T cells after somatic rescue of genetic block. Sequencing used immunoSEQ multiplex PCR; TCRdb keeps in-frame clones, though not all of them. The sample has some 15,000 clones, about 70% seen once. The CDR3 has 13 amino acids. Germline assignment: CDR1 SQVTM and CDR2 ANQGSEA. The J segment lost 6 bases and the V segment lost 7 bases, leaving 8 bases of the junction unmatched. V is TRBV29-1 and J is TRBJ2-2; the match to TRBD2 covers 7 bases. This clonotype originated in a man aged 18 to 29. The sequenced sample consisted of peripheral blood mononuclear cells (PBMCs). Here the CDR3 DNA reads TGCAGCGCCCCGGGACTATTCGCCGGGGAGCTGTTTTTT. Its protein is CSAPGLFAGELFF.